This passage covers 18 T cell receptor beta chains from one sample sequenced in a study of blood T cell repertoires in COVID-19. Generated by immunoSEQ multiplex PCR, the TCRdb table keeps only in-frame clones and is missing some. Counted here are almost 250,000 clones, roughly 85% occurring once; the ten biggest clones make up 9.1%. The sequenced sample was PBMCs or T cells enriched from blood (not recorded which). These receptors were collected from a woman between 50 and 59 years old with acute COVID-19.

The rearrangement joins TRBV7-2 to TRBJ1-2; 8 bases map to TRBD1. The CDR3 length is 15 residues. Losses at the gene ends were 4 bases for V and 4 bases for J; bases not matched to a gene: 8. Per the germline V gene, CDR1 is SGHTA and CDR2 is FQGNSA. The CDR3 loop is CASSSFQGAGYGYTF. The CDR3, as DNA: TGTGCCAGCAGCTCCTTTCAGGGGGCAGGCTATGGCTACACCTTC.

This chain uses TRBV18 with TRBJ1-1; no definite D call. V lost 2 bases and J lost 7, with 11 bases in between. CDR3 length: 13 residues. In germline, CDR1 is KGHSH, CDR2 LQKENI. The CDR3 sequence is CASSPYTESEAFF. The CDR3 DNA reads as TGTGCCAGCTCACCATACACCGAAAGTGAAGCTTTCTTT.

This chain links TRBV20-1 with TRBJ1-6; no clear D gene. The V end lost 6 bases, the J end lost 0 bases, and 15 bases lay between the germline ends. The CDR3 runs to 16 residues. Germline CDR1 DFQATT, CDR2 SNEGSKA (reference sequence). The CDR3 DNA sequence: TGCAGTGCCAGTGACCGTTTGAGCTCCTATAATTCACCCCTCCACTTT. Protein: CSASDRLSSYNSPLHF.

This clone was observed once. This chain links TRBV4-3 with TRBJ2-1; 7 nucleotides align to TRBD1. The CDR3 covers 16 residues. CDR1 and CDR2 (germline): LGHNA, YSLEER. J lost 3 bases, V lost 0 bases, and 5 bases had no gene match. CDR3 in amino acids: CASSQEDRVGYNEQFF. The CDR3 DNA reads TGCGCCAGCAGCCAAGAAGACAGGGTGGGCTACAATGAGCAGTTCTTC.

This clone was observed a single time. The V and J genes are TRBV3-1 (or the pseudogene TRBV3-2) and TRBJ1-1; 10 bases align to TRBD1. CDR3 length: 16 residues. Germline V gives CDR1 LGHDT, CDR2 YNNKEL (reference sequence). Trimming at V came to 2 bases and at J to 4 bases, leaving 7 bases not matched to a gene. DNA of the CDR3: TGTGCCAGCAGCCAATTAGGGACAGGGGCTTCCACTGAAGCTTTCTTT. It translates to CASSQLGTGASTEAFF.

This clone was recorded once. V is TRBV6-5 and J is TRBJ1-1, with 7 positions matching TRBD1. V dropped 7 bases and J dropped 6; count of bases not matched to a gene: 8. Germline V gene sequence: CDR1 MNHEY, CDR2 SVGAGI. The CDR3 has 13 residues. The CDR3 loop reads CASNTDQGAEAFF. CDR3 nucleotide sequence: TGTGCCAGCAATACAGACCAGGGGGCTGAAGCTTTCTTT.

The chain joins TRBV2 to TRBJ2-1; D unresolved. Trimming pared 0 bases from V and 5 bases from J, leaving 11 bases between. The CDR3 extends over 15 amino acids. CDR1 and CDR2 from the germline V gene are SNHLY and FYNNEI. CDR3: CASSEARRSNNEQFF. In nucleotides, the CDR3 is TGTGCCAGCAGTGAAGCGCGGCGGTCAAACAATGAGCAGTTCTTC.

The genes are TRBV11-3 and TRBJ2-6; the D gene is possibly TRBD2 (6 bases). Germline CDR1 is SGHNT and CDR2 is YENEEA. Trimming removed 5 bases at V and 0 bases at J, with 8 bases between. The length of the CDR3 is 15 residues. CDR3 nucleotide sequence: TGTGCCAGCAGCCTGACTAGCTCTGGGGCCAACGTCCTGACTTTC. This gives the protein CASSLTSSGANVLTF.

V and J are TRBV11-1 and TRBJ1-6; the D is unclear. The CDR3 is made up of 13 amino acids. Germline V gives CDR1 SGHAT, CDR2 FQDESV (reference sequence). The germline V and J ends were trimmed by 5 bases and 8 bases, with 10 bases remaining between them. CDR3 nucleotide sequence: TGTGCCAGCAGCCCCGGGTTGGATTCACCCCTCCACTTT. This sequence encodes CASSPGLDSPLHF.

This rearrangement joins TRBV3-1 (or the pseudogene TRBV3-2) to TRBJ1-5; the D gene is possibly TRBD1 (5 bases). The CDR3 extends over 15 amino acids. The germline V gene encodes CDR1 LGHDT and CDR2 YNNKEL (reference sequence). V lost 4 bases, J lost 3 bases, and 13 bases lay in between. The CDR3 DNA reads as TGTGCCAGCAGCCCCCAGCCAGGGCACAATCAGCCCCAGCATTTT. Encoded protein: CASSPQPGHNQPQHF.

This sequence joins TRBV7-2 and TRBJ1-4; 7 positions agree with TRBD1. V was clipped by 2 bases and J by 11 bases; unmatched bases: 5. Looked up from germline, CDR1 is SGHTA and CDR2 is FQGNSA. The CDR3 loop spans 13 amino acids. Here the CDR3 reads CASSLPSGGKLFF. The CDR3 bases are TGTGCCAGCAGCTTACCCTCAGGGGGGAAACTGTTTTTT. Filled out from reference TRBV7-2 and TRBJ1-4, the complete variable domain reads GAGVSQSPSNKVTEKGKDVELRCDPISGHTALYWYRQSLGQGLEFLIYFQGNSAPDKSGLPSDRFSAERTGGSVSTLTIQRTQQEDSAVYLCASSLPSGGKLFFGSGTQLSVL.

The chain couples TRBV6-4 to TRBJ2-2, with D possibly matching TRBD1 (5 bases). The V gene lost 6 bases and the J gene lost 2 bases, with 7 bases spanning the gap. Germline V gene lookup returns CDR1 MRHNA and CDR2 SNTAGT. CDR3 length: 13 amino acids. The CDR3 nucleotides are TGTGCCAGCAGGGGGCCTAACACCGGGGAGCTGTTTTTT. This encodes CASRGPNTGELFF.

The V and J genes are TRBV19 and TRBJ1-1; D is uncertain. Germline V gives CDR1 LNHDA, CDR2 SQIVND (reference sequence). The CDR3 sequence is 13 residues long. Trimming took 4 bases from V and 3 from J, leaving 9 bases between them. CDR3: CASSTRRDTEAFF. The CDR3, as DNA: TGTGCCAGTAGTACCCGCCGAGACACTGAAGCTTTCTTT.

This clone was observed once. The rearrangement joins TRBV3-1 (or the pseudogene TRBV3-2) to TRBJ2-1, with TRBD2 identical over 8 bases. Looked up from germline, CDR1 is LGHDT and CDR2 is YNNKEL (reference sequence). The CDR3 is 15 residues long. V lost 1 base to trimming and J lost 2 bases; unmatched junction nucleotides: 1. The CDR3 sequence is CASSQAGGTYNEQFF. The CDR3 DNA is TGTGCCAGCAGCCAAGCGGGGGGGACCTACAATGAGCAGTTCTTC.

This clone was counted once. This chain links TRBV18 with TRBJ1-2; D is uncertain. The CDR3 contains 11 residues. Germline CDR1 reads KGHSH; CDR2 reads LQKENI. Trimming left V 3 bases short and J 6 bases short, with 5 bases between. The CDR3 sequence: CASSPGNGYTF. The CDR3 bases are TGTGCCAGCTCACCCGGTAATGGCTACACCTTC.

This chain connects TRBV30 to TRBJ2-3; D unresolved. V dropped 3 bases and J dropped 2 bases, with 9 bases sitting between them. Germline V gene sequence: CDR1 GTSNPN, CDR2 SVGIG (reference sequence). The CDR3 is made up of 13 amino acids. CDR3 sequence: CAWSARPTDTQYF. The CDR3 coding sequence is TGTGCCTGGAGCGCTAGGCCCACAGATACGCAGTATTTT.

The count of this clone is one. The chain has TRBV5-5 and TRBJ1-2; tentatively, D is TRBD1 (5 bases). The CDR3 consists of 13 residues. Trimming shortened V by 0 bases and J by 8 bases, and 11 bases separated the two germline ends. CDR1 is SGHKS and CDR2 is YYEKEE in the germline V gene (reference sequence). The CDR3: CASSLGTSSGYTF. The CDR3 DNA sequence: TGTGCCAGCAGCTTGGGGACAAGTTCCGGCTACACCTTC.

CDR3 DNA: TGTGCCAGCAGGCCCTCGGGACAGGGCTCGGGGCAGCCCCAGCATTTT. This gives the protein CASRPSGQGSGQPQHF. The rearrangement uses TRBV7-8 and TRBJ1-5, with 9 bases matching TRBD1. CDR3 size: 16 residues. The ends lost 6 bases at V and 7 bases at J; junction bases unmatched: 13. The germline V gene encodes CDR1 SGHVS and CDR2 FQNEAQ.